The entry below gives a single TCR beta chain sequence along with its context. What it recognizes is unknown. Negative isolation was used for CD8+ and CD4+ T cells and FACS enrichment for TEMRA cells. CDR1 MNHEY and CDR2 SVGAGI come from the germline V gene. The V gene end was trimmed by 3 bases and the J gene end by 6 bases; junction bases not matched to a gene: 6. The CDR3 runs to 15 residues. This specimen belongs to a study of CD8 T cells in Susac syndrome. Study findings and constraints: Clonal expansion did not appear in Susac syndrome CD4+ T cell repertoires.

A quantity of about 0.45 to 1 ug RNA underwent reverse transcription using random hexamers. One entry per CDR3 protein, called by TCRdb with MiXCR from the immunoSEQ multiplex PCR reads. The sample lists about 190,000 distinct CDR3 sequences, around 95% occurring once. The chain recombines TRBV6-5 with TRBJ2-5; 11 bases line up with TRBD2. The sequence was collected from a human donor with Susac syndrome. Sequencing used CD4+ T cells from PBMCs. DNA for the CDR3: TGTGCCAGCAGTTATATAGCGGGGGGGCTGAAGACCCAGTACTTC. Protein: CASSYIAGGLKTQYF.